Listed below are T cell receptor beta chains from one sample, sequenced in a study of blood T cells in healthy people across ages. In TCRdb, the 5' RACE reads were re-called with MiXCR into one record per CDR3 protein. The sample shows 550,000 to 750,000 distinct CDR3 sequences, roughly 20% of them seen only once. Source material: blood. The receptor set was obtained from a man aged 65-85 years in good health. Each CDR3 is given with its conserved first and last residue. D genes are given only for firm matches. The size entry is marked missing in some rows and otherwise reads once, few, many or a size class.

cdr3_aa: CSATQGVGYGYTF
cdr3_nt: TGCAGTGCTACTCAGGGTGTGGGCTATGGCTACACCTTC
d_call: .
j_call: TRBJ1-2
clone_size: .
v_call: TRBV20-1

cdr3_aa: CSVVGARDSYNEQFF
cdr3_nt: TGCAGCGTTGTAGGGGCCCGGGACTCCTACAATGAGCAGTTCTTC
d_call: .
j_call: TRBJ2-1
clone_size: .
v_call: TRBV29-1

cdr3_aa: CSARSGGRDEFF
cdr3_nt: TGCAGTGCTAGATCCGGCGGGAGGGACGAGTTCTTC
d_call: TRBD2
j_call: TRBJ2-5
clone_size: few
v_call: TRBV20-1

cdr3_aa: CASSLPQPKNVQYF
cdr3_nt: TGCGCCAGCAGCTTGCCGCAGCCCAAAAACGTTCAGTACTTC
d_call: .
j_call: TRBJ2-4
clone_size: few
v_call: TRBV5-1

cdr3_aa: CASSNTPNTEAFF
cdr3_nt: TGTGCCAGCAGCAACACACCGAACACTGAAGCTTTCTTT
d_call: .
j_call: TRBJ1-1
clone_size: many
v_call: TRBV7-9

cdr3_aa: CASSTGGQGEQYF
cdr3_nt: TGTGCCAGCAGTACAGGGGGCCAGGGGGAGCAGTACTTC
d_call: TRBD1
j_call: TRBJ2-7
clone_size: few
v_call: TRBV7-6

cdr3_aa: CASSIRQGPSDTQYF
cdr3_nt: TGTGCCAGCAGTATCCGACAGGGCCCCTCAGATACGCAGTATTTT
d_call: TRBD1
j_call: TRBJ2-3
clone_size: .
v_call: TRBV28

cdr3_aa: CASSPASGREGYEQYF
cdr3_nt: TGTGCCAGCAGCCCTGCTAGCGGGAGAGAAGGCTACGAGCAGTACTTC
d_call: TRBD2
j_call: TRBJ2-7
clone_size: .
v_call: TRBV6-2/TRBV6-3

cdr3_aa: CASRDGAYEQYF
cdr3_nt: TGTGCCAGCAGGGACGGAGCCTACGAGCAGTACTTC
d_call: .
j_call: TRBJ2-7
clone_size: few
v_call: TRBV6-2/TRBV6-3

cdr3_aa: CATSDLDRGEQYF
cdr3_nt: TGTGCCACCAGTGACCTAGACAGGGGTGAGCAGTACTTC
d_call: TRBD1
j_call: TRBJ2-7
clone_size: few
v_call: TRBV24-1

cdr3_aa: CSARDDPLETQYF
cdr3_nt: TGCAGTGCTAGAGATGACCCGCTGGAGACCCAGTACTTC
d_call: .
j_call: TRBJ2-5
clone_size: .
v_call: TRBV20-1

cdr3_aa: CASSQESGGNEQFF
cdr3_nt: TGCGCCAGCAGCCAAGAGAGCGGGGGGAATGAGCAGTTCTTC
d_call: TRBD2
j_call: TRBJ2-1
clone_size: few
v_call: TRBV4-3

cdr3_aa: CSVRLTNEKLFF
cdr3_nt: TGCAGTGTCAGATTAACTAATGAAAAACTGTTTTTT
d_call: .
j_call: TRBJ1-4
clone_size: .
v_call: TRBV20-1

cdr3_aa: CASSTGQNFQETQYF
cdr3_nt: TGCGCCAGCAGCACGGGACAGAATTTCCAAGAGACCCAGTACTTC
d_call: TRBD1
j_call: TRBJ2-5
clone_size: few
v_call: TRBV5-1

cdr3_aa: CAHMSYLAGETQYF
cdr3_nt: TGTGCCCACATGTCATATCTAGCGGGAGAGACCCAGTACTTC
d_call: TRBD2
j_call: TRBJ2-5
clone_size: .
v_call: TRBV27

cdr3_aa: CASSQNDRAGNTIYF
cdr3_nt: TGTGCCAGCAGTCAAAATGACAGGGCTGGAAACACCATATATTTT
d_call: TRBD1
j_call: TRBJ1-3
clone_size: .
v_call: TRBV6-6

cdr3_aa: CASSQQGTGELFF
cdr3_nt: TGTGCCAGCAGCCAACAGGGCACCGGGGAGCTGTTTTTT
d_call: .
j_call: TRBJ2-2
clone_size: few
v_call: TRBV14

cdr3_aa: CASSPLGQGYGNIQYF
cdr3_nt: TGTGCCAGCAGTCCCTTGGGACAGGGCTACGGAAACATTCAGTACTTC
d_call: TRBD1
j_call: TRBJ2-4
clone_size: few
v_call: TRBV27

cdr3_aa: CASSVGGIFTGELFF
cdr3_nt: TGTGCCAGCAGCGTAGGAGGGATCTTCACCGGGGAGCTGTTTTTT
d_call: .
j_call: TRBJ2-2
clone_size: few
v_call: TRBV9

cdr3_aa: CSAPSDSYEQYF
cdr3_nt: TGCAGTGCCCCTTCGGACTCATACGAGCAGTACTTC
d_call: .
j_call: TRBJ2-7
clone_size: .
v_call: TRBV20-1

cdr3_aa: CATGLAGGSYNEQFF
cdr3_nt: TGTGCCACGGGACTAGCGGGAGGATCCTACAATGAGCAGTTCTTC
d_call: TRBD2
j_call: TRBJ2-1
clone_size: .
v_call: TRBV10-3

cdr3_aa: CAISGTRQETQYF
cdr3_nt: TGTGCCATCAGTGGGACACGACAAGAGACCCAGTACTTT
d_call: .
j_call: TRBJ2-3
clone_size: .
v_call: TRBV10-3

cdr3_aa: CASSQDIAQQETQYF
cdr3_nt: TGCGCCAGCAGCCAAGATATTGCGCAGCAAGAGACCCAGTACTTC
d_call: .
j_call: TRBJ2-5
clone_size: .
v_call: TRBV4-3

cdr3_aa: CASSLAGQPYNEQFF
cdr3_nt: TGCGCCAGCAGCTTGGCCGGGCAGCCGTACAATGAGCAGTTCTTC
d_call: .
j_call: TRBJ2-1
clone_size: .
v_call: TRBV5-1

cdr3_aa: CASRRTGFSSGANVLTF
cdr3_nt: TGTGCCAGCAGAAGAACAGGGTTCTCGTCTGGGGCCAACGTCCTGACTTTC
d_call: .
j_call: TRBJ2-6
clone_size: many
v_call: TRBV12-3/TRBV12-4

cdr3_aa: CASSLRGVGQETQYF
cdr3_nt: TGTGCCAGCAGCTTAAGAGGAGTGGGGCAAGAGACCCAGTACTTC
d_call: .
j_call: TRBJ2-5
clone_size: few
v_call: TRBV7-3

cdr3_aa: CASSSPRLVTDTQYF
cdr3_nt: TGTGCCAGCAGCTCCCCGAGACTCGTCACAGATACGCAGTATTTT
d_call: .
j_call: TRBJ2-3
clone_size: .
v_call: TRBV7-2

cdr3_aa: CASSLPNSGNTIYF
cdr3_nt: TGTGCCAGCAGTTTACCCAACTCTGGAAACACCATATATTTT
d_call: .
j_call: TRBJ1-3
clone_size: .
v_call: TRBV28

cdr3_aa: CASSAQQGQGETQYF
cdr3_nt: TGTGCCAGCAGTGCGCAACAGGGTCAGGGGGAGACCCAGTACTTC
d_call: .
j_call: TRBJ2-5
clone_size: .
v_call: TRBV27

cdr3_aa: CASSQGRTSGSYEQFF
cdr3_nt: TGTGCCAGCAGCCAAGGAAGGACTAGCGGGAGCTATGAGCAGTTCTTC
d_call: TRBD2
j_call: TRBJ2-1
clone_size: few
v_call: TRBV3-1

cdr3_aa: CASSPPTGLQETQCF
cdr3_nt: TGTGCCAGCAGCCCGCCGACAGGGCTCCAAGAGACCCAGTGCTTC
d_call: TRBD1
j_call: TRBJ2-5
clone_size: .
v_call: TRBV7-2